This T cell receptor (beta chain) appears in the sequencing data of a study of cytomegalovirus exposure and HLA in healthy donors. This clone came up once. Its antigen is still unknown. As for the donors, each was a healthy bone marrow donor. Study-wide results and limits: It was confirmed in vitro that a few of the CMV-associated chains were specific for CMV antigens.

A multiplex PCR was run with 60 Vbeta primers and 13 Jbeta primers. The method was immunoSEQ multiplex PCR; TCRdb's version includes in-frame clones alone and lacks a portion of them. The table lists nearly 200,000 clones, around 73% of them singletons, with roughly 2.1% in the top ten. This TCR was recovered from a woman aged 25 to 39 in good health and CMV-seropositive. Sequenced sample: PBMCs.

The CDR3 DNA reads TGTGCCAGTAGTGAGGACGAGACAGAGAATGAAAAACTGTTTTTT. It codes for CASSEDETENEKLFF. The chain employs TRBV19 and TRBJ1-4; D might be TRBD1 (5 bases). Per germline, CDR1 LNHDA and CDR2 SQIVND (reference sequence). Deletions cut 5 bases from V and 5 bases from J, with 15 bases between. CDR3 size: 15 residues.